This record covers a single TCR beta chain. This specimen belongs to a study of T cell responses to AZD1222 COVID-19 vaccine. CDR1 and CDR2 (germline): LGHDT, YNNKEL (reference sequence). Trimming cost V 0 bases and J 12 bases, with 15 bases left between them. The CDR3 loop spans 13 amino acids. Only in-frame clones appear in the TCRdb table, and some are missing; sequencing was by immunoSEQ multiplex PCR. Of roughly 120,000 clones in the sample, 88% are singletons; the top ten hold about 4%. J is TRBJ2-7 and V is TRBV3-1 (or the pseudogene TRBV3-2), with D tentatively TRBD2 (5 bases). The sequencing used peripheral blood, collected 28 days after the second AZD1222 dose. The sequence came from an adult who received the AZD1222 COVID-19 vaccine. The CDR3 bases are TGTGCCAGCAGCCAAGACCGGGGATTGGGAATGTACTTC. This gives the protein CASSQDRGLGMYF.